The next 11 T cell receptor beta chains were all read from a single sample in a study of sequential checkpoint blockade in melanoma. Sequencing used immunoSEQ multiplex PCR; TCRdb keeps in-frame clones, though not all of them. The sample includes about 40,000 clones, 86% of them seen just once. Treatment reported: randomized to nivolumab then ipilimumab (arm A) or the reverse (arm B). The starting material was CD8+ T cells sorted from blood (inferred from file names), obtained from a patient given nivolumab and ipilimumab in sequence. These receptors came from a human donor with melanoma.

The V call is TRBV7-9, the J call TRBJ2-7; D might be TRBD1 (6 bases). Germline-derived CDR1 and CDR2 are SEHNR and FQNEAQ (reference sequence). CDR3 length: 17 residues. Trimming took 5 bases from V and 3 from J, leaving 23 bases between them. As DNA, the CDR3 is TGTGCCAGCAGCCCGTCTACAGGGCGCCCGAACAACTACGAGCAGTACTTC. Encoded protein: CASSPSTGRPNNYEQYF.

As DNA, the CDR3 is TGTGCCAGCAGCTTAACTATTAGGGGGCACTACAATGAGCAGTTCTTC. Its translation: CASSLTIRGHYNEQFF. The rearrangement joins TRBV7-6 to TRBJ2-1, with 7 bases matching TRBD1. Germline values: CDR1 SGHVS, CDR2 FNYEAQ. V shed 2 bases and J 3 bases; nucleotides not matched to a gene: 7. The CDR3 has 16 amino acids.

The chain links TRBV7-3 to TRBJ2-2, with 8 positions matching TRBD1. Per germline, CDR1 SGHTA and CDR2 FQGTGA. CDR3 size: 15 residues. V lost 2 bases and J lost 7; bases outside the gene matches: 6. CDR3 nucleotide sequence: TGTGCCAGCAGCTTACAACAGGGGGATAACGGGGAGCTGTTTTTT. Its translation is CASSLQQGDNGELFF.

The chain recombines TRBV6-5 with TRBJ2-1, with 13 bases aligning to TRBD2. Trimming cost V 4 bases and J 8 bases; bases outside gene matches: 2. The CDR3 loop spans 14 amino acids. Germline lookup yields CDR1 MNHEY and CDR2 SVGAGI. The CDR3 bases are TGTGCCAGCAGTTGGGGGACTAGCGGGGATGAGCAGTTCTTC. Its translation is CASSWGTSGDEQFF.

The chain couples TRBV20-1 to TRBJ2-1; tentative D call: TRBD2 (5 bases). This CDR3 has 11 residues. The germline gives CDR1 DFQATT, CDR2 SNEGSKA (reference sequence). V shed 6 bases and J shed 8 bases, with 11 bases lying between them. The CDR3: CSARAVDEQFF. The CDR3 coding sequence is TGCAGTGCGCGGGCCGTGGATGAGCAGTTCTTC.

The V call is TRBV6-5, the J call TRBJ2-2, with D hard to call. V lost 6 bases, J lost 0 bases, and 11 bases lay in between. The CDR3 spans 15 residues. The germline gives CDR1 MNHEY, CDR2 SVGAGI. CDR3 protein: CASRETFANTGELFF. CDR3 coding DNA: TGTGCCAGCAGAGAGACATTCGCGAACACCGGGGAGCTGTTTTTT.

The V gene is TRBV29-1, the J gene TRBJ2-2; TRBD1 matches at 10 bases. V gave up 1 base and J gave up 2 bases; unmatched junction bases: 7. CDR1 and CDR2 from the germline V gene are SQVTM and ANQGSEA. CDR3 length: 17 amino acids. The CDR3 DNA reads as TGCAGCGTTGAAGGAGACCAGACAGGGGGCAACACCGGGGAGCTGTTTTTT. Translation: CSVEGDQTGGNTGELFF.

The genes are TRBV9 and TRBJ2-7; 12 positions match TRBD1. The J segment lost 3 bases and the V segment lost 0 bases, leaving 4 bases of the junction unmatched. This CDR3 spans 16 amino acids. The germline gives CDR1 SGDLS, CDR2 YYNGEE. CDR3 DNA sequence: TGTGCCAGCAGCGTAGAGGGACAGGGGGCATTCTACGAGCAGTACTTC. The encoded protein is CASSVEGQGAFYEQYF.

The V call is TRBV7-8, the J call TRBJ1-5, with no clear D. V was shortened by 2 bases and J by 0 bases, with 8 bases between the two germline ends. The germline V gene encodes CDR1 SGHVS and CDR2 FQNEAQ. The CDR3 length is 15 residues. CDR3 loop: CASSLSGLSNQPQHF. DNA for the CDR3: TGTGCCAGCAGCTTAAGCGGGCTTAGCAATCAGCCCCAGCATTTT.

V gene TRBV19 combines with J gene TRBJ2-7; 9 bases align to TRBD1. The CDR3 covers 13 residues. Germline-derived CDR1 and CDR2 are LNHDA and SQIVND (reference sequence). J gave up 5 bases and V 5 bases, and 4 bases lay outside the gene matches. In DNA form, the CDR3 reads TGTGCCAGTAGTGGACAGGGGCGCGACGAGCAGTACGTC. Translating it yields CASSGQGRDEQYV.

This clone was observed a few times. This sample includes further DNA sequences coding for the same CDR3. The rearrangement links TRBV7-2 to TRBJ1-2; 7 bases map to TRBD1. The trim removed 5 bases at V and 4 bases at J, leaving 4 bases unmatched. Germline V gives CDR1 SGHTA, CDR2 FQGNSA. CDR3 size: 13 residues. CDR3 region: CASSRGQLYGYTF. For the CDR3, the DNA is TGTGCCAGCAGCCGGGGACAGCTCTATGGCTACACCTTC.